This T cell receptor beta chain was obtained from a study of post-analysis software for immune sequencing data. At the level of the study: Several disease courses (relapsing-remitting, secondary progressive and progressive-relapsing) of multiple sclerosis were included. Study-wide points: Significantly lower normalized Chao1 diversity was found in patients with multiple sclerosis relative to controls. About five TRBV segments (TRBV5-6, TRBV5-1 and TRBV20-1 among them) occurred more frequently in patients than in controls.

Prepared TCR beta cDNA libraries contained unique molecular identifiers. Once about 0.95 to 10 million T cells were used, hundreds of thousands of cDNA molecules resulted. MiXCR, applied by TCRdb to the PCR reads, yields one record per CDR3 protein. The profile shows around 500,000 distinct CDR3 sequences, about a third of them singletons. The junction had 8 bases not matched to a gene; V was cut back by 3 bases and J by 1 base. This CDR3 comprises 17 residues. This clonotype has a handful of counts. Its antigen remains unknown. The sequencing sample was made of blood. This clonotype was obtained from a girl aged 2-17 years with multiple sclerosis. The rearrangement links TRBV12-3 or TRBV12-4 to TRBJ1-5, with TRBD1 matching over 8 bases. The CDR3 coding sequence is TGTGCCAGCAGTTTGGGTGACAGGGGAAAAAGCAATCAGCCCCAGCATTTT. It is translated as CASSLGDRGKSNQPQHF.